This T cell receptor (beta chain) emerged from a study of T cell responses to AZD1222 COVID-19 vaccine. Study-wide points: The peak T cell response came first, and repertoires were sampled only after it. CD4 TCRs linked to vaccination spanned spike, dominating at 160-218 and 743-854. Spike-specific TCRs gained breadth and depth after people received two AZD1222 doses.

A remark on this clone: The antigen is not known.

Germline CDR1 is SGHRS and CDR2 is YFSETQ. The ends lost 0 bases at V and 15 bases at J; junction bases unmatched: 14. The CDR3 length is 17 residues. Sequenced by immunoSEQ multiplex PCR; TCRdb stores in-frame clones only, minus some. The table includes fewer than 130,000 clones, 80% to 95% detected once. The V call is TRBV5-1, the J call TRBJ2-1; TRBD2 agrees at 14 bases. Here the sequenced sample was peripheral blood, taken on day 0 of AZD1222 vaccination. The receptor comes from an adult in good health. CDR3 region: CASSLGGLAGENNERFF. Here the CDR3 DNA reads TGCGCCAGCAGCTTGGGGGGACTAGCGGGAGAGAACAATGAGAGGTTCTTC. Using reference TRBV5-1 and TRBJ2-1 for the parts outside the CDR3, the full variable domain is KAGVTQTPRYLIKTRGQQVTLSCSPISGHRSVSWYQQTPGQGLQFLFEYFSETQRNKGNFPGRFSGRQFSNSRSEMNVSTLELGDSALYLCASSLGGLAGENNERFFGPGTRLTVL.